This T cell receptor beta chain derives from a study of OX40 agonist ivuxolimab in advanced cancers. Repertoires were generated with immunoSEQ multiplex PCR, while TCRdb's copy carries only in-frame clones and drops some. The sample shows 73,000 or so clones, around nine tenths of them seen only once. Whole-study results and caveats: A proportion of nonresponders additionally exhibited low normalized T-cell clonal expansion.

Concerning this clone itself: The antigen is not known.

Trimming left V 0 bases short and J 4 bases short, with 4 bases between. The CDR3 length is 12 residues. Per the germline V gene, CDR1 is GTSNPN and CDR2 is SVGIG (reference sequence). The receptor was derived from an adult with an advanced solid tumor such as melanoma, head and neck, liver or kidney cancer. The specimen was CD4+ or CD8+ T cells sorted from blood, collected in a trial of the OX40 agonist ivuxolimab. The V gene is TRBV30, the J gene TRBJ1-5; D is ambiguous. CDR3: CAWSVKNQPQHF. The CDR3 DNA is TGTGCCTGGAGTGTAAAAAATCAGCCCCAGCATTTT.